The rows below give T cell receptor beta chains drawn from one sample of a study of blood T cell repertoires in COVID-19. Generated by immunoSEQ multiplex PCR, the TCRdb table keeps only in-frame clones and is missing some. The sample records 300,000 or so clones, over 80% being singletons. Input material: peripheral blood. These receptors were obtained from a woman between 40 and 50 years old with acute or convalescent COVID-19. Both conserved end residues are part of each CDR3. Each record gives: J gene, D gene, V gene, clone size, CDR3 protein, CDR3 DNA. The D gene is left open where the match is weak. The size entry is marked missing in some rows and otherwise reads once, few, many or a size class.

>TRBJ1-2|NA|TRBV6-6|few
CASSYMGGDYGYTF
TGTGCCAGCAGTTACATGGGAGGGGACTATGGCTACACCTTC
>TRBJ2-3|NA|TRBV18|few
CASSGGGHSTDTQYF
TGTGCCAGCTCGGGCGGGGGCCATAGCACAGATACGCAGTATTTT
>TRBJ1-1|NA|TRBV5-1|few
CASSPIPGTTEAFF
TGCGCCAGCAGCCCCATACCGGGGACTACTGAAGCTTTCTTT
>TRBJ2-1|TRBD2|TRBV4-1|NA
CASSPAAGGYNEQFF
TGCGCCAGCAGCCCCGCAGCGGGGGGTTACAATGAGCAGTTCTTC
>TRBJ2-5|NA|TRBV2|once
CASSLVQETQYF
TGTGCCAGCAGTCTTGTTCAAGAGACCCAGTACTTC
>TRBJ1-6|NA|TRBV11-1|NA
CASSAGNSPLHF
TGTGCCAGCAGCGCAGGAAATTCACCCCTCCACTTT
>TRBJ1-4|TRBD1|TRBV19|NA
CASSRSPGQLGEKLFF
TGTGCCAGTAGTCGGTCTCCGGGACAGTTGGGTGAAAAACTGTTTTTT
>TRBJ1-1|TRBD1|TRBV12-5|NA
CASGLGTLGQGSEAFF
TGTGCTAGTGGTTTGGGGACATTGGGACAGGGGTCTGAAGCTTTCTTT
>TRBJ2-3|NA|TRBV11-2|NA
CASSLSSRTDTQYF
TGTGCCAGCAGCCTTAGCTCTCGTACAGATACGCAGTATTTT
>TRBJ1-3|NA|TRBV27|NA
CASSRGLPSGNTIYF
TGTGCCAGCAGCCGGGGGTTACCCTCTGGAAACACCATATATTTT
>TRBJ1-4|NA|TRBV6-5|NA
CASRGEGKLFF
TGTGCCAGCAGAGGAGAGGGAAAACTGTTTTTT
>TRBJ1-1|NA|TRBV7-9|NA
CASSSRTFEQTFF
TGTGCCAGCAGTTCCAGGACTTTCGAGCAAACTTTCTTT
>TRBJ2-2|NA|TRBV30|once
CAWRGTSYTGELFF
TGTGCCTGGAGGGGGACATCGTACACCGGGGAGCTGTTTTTT
>TRBJ1-6|TRBD1|TRBV2|NA
CASSEGKGQGGYNSPLHF
TGTGCCAGCAGTGAAGGGAAGGGACAGGGGGGATATAATTCACCCCTCCACTTT
>TRBJ1-1|NA|TRBV3-1/TRBV3-2|NA
CASSQGVETEAFF
TGTGCCAGCAGCCAGGGCGTAGAAACTGAAGCTTTCTTT
>TRBJ1-1|NA|TRBV4-1|once
CASSLHFGGAEAFF
TGCGCCAGCAGCCTCCATTTCGGCGGGGCTGAAGCTTTCTTT
>TRBJ1-6|NA|TRBV11-2|NA
CASSLVGSYNSPLHF
TGTGCCAGCAGCTTAGTCGGCTCCTATAATTCACCCCTCCACTTT
>TRBJ1-6|TRBD1|TRBV18|NA
CASSSDRGSTPLHF
TGTGCCAGCTCATCGGACAGGGGGTCGACACCCCTCCACTTT
>TRBJ1-1|TRBD1|TRBV5-1|NA
CASSAGGTGSTEAFF
TGCGCCAGCAGCGCGGGTGGGACAGGGTCCACTGAAGCTTTCTTT
>TRBJ2-2|NA|TRBV7-9|NA
CASSLGRAVTTGELFF
TGTGCCAGCAGCTTAGGCCGCGCTGTAACCACCGGGGAGCTGTTTTTT
>TRBJ2-1|TRBD1|TRBV11-3|once
CASSNRGFPYNEQFF
TGTGCCAGCAGCAACAGGGGATTTCCCTACAATGAGCAGTTCTTC
>TRBJ2-1|NA|TRBV24-1|NA
CATSDSAGGWVSEQFF
TGTGCCACCAGTGACTCGGCAGGGGGGTGGGTCAGTGAGCAGTTCTTC
>TRBJ2-5|NA|TRBV10-3|NA
CAAQGGGETQYF
TGTGCCGCACAGGGGGGGGGAGAGACCCAGTACTTC
>TRBJ2-5|TRBD1|TRBV9|NA
CASSARQGGEETQYF
TGTGCCAGCAGCGCCCGACAGGGTGGAGAAGAGACCCAGTACTTC
>TRBJ1-6|TRBD1|TRBV27|NA
CASSLNRGLTYNSPLHF
TGTGCCAGCAGTTTGAACAGGGGTTTGACCTATAATTCACCCCTCCACTTT
>TRBJ1-1|TRBD1|TRBV18|NA
CASSRDRETEAFF
TGTGCCAGCTCACGGGACAGGGAGACTGAAGCTTTCTTT
>TRBJ1-4|NA|TRBV9|NA
CASSRGVNEKLFF
TGTGCCAGCAGCAGGGGCGTTAATGAAAAACTGTTTTTT
>TRBJ1-2|TRBD1|TRBV5-8|few
CASSTETGTYGYTF
TGTGCCAGCAGCACCGAGACAGGGACCTATGGCTACACCTTC
>TRBJ1-1|NA|TRBV6-5|few
CASTRGGTVFSEAFF
TGTGCCAGCACTCGCGGGGGAACCGTTTTCAGTGAAGCTTTCTTT